The present TCR beta chain was sequenced within a study of human T cells and chemical hapten exposure. The time point here: patch test 3, about 24 weeks after DPC sensitization. As to treatment: therapeutic diphenylcyclopropenone sensitization with weekly scalp DPC. Each CDR3 protein gets one entry after TCRdb re-called the RACE reads with MiXCR. The table includes roughly 90,000 distinct CDR3 sequences, approximately 10% detected once. This clonotype was observed a few times. Germline CDR1 MGHRA, CDR2 YSYEKL. Between the trimmed V and J ends, which lost 3 bases and 6 bases, there was a span of 10 bases. The CDR3 sequence is 13 residues long.

The V and J genes are TRBV4-1 and TRBJ2-3; D is unresolved. This specimen consisted of whole blood, obtained in connection with sensitization to the hapten diphenylcyclopropenone (DPC). This sequence was found in a woman in her thirties with alopecia areata. Some clones in this sample may be carry-over from other donors' samples. Here the CDR3 reads CASSHDKPDTQYF. CDR3 in DNA: TGCGCCAGCAGCCATGACAAACCCGATACGCAGTATTTT.